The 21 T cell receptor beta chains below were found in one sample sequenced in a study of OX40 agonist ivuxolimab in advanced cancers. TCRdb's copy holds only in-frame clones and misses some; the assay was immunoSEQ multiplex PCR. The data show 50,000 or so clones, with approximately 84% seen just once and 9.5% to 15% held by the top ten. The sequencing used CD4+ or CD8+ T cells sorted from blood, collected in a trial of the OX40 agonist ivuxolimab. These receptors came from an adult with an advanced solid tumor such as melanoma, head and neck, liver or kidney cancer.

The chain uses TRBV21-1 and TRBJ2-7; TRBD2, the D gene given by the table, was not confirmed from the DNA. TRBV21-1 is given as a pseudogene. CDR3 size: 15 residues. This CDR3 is CASSKALALALEQYF. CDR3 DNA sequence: TGTGCCAGCAGCAAAGCGCTCGCACTCGCTCTCGAGCAGTACTTC.

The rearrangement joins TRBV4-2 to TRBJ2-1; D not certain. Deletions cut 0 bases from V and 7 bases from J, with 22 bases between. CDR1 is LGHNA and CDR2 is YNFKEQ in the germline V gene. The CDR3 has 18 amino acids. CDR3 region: CASSQEVPSSEQINEQFF. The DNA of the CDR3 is TGTGCCAGCAGCCAAGAGGTACCTAGTTCGGAGCAGATAAATGAGCAGTTCTTC.

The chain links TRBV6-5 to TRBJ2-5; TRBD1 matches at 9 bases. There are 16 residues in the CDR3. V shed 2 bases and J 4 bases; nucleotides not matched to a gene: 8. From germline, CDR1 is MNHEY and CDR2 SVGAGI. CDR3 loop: CASSYLGQGRPETQYF. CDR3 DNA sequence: TGTGCCAGCAGTTACCTAGGACAGGGGCGGCCAGAGACCCAGTACTTC.

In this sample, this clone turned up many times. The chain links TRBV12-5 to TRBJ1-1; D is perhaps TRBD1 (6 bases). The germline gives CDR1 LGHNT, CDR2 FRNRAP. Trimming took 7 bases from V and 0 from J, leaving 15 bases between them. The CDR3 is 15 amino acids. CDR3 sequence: CASVLEGDLNTEAFF. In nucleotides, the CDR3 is TGTGCTAGTGTACTGGAGGGGGATCTGAACACTGAAGCTTTCTTT. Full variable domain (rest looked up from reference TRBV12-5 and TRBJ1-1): DARVTQTPRHKVTEMGQEVTMRCQPILGHNTVFWYRQTMMQGLELLAYFRNRAPLDDSGMPKDRFSAEMPDATLATLKIQPSEPRDSAVYFCASVLEGDLNTEAFFGQGTRLTVV.

CDR3 protein: CASGQANTEAFF. CDR3 sequence (DNA): TGTGCCAGCGGACAGGCTAACACTGAAGCTTTCTTT. The rearrangement joins TRBV7-9 to TRBJ1-1; 7 positions match TRBD1. Germline CDR1 reads SEHNR; CDR2 reads FQNEAQ (reference sequence). CDR3 length equals 12 residues. The J segment lost 2 bases and the V segment lost 8 bases, leaving 2 bases of the junction unmatched.

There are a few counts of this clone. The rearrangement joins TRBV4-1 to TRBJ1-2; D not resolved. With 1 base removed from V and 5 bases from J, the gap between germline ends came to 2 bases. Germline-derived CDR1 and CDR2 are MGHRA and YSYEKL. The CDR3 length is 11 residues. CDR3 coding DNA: TGCGCCAGCAGCCAAGGTTATGGCTACACCTTC. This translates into CASSQGYGYTF.

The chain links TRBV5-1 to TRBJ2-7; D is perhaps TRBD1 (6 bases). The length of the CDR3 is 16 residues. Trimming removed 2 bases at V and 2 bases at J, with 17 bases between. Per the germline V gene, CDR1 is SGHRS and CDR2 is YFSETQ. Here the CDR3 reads CASSFPSTGHPYEQYF. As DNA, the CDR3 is TGCGCCAGCAGCTTTCCTTCGACAGGCCACCCCTACGAGCAGTACTTC.

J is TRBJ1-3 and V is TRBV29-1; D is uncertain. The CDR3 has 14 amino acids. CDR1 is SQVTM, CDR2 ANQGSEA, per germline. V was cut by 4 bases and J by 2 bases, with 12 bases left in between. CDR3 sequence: CSVADMVAGNTIYF. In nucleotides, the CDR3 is TGCAGCGTTGCCGATATGGTGGCTGGAAACACCATATATTTT.

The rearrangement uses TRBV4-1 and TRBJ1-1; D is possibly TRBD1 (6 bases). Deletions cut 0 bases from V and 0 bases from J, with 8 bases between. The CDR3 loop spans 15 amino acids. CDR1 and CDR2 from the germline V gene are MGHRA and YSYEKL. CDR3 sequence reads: CASSQEGGMNTEAFF. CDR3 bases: TGCGCCAGCAGCCAAGAAGGGGGAATGAACACTGAAGCTTTCTTT.

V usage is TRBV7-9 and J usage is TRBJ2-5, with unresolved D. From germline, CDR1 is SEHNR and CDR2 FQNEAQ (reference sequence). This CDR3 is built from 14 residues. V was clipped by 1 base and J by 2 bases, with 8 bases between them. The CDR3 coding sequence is TGTGCCAGCAGCTTAGATGCCAGACAAGAGACCCAGTACTTC. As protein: CASSLDARQETQYF.

The CDR3 bases are TGTGCCAGCAGTTTAAAAGGGCCCCCACACAATGAGCAGTTCTTC. Translation: CASSLKGPPHNEQFF. The V call is TRBV27, the J call TRBJ2-1; no clear D. CDR1 is MNHEY and CDR2 is SMNVEV in the germline V gene (reference sequence). V was shortened by 2 bases and J by 5 bases, with 13 bases between the two germline ends. The CDR3 sequence is 15 residues long.

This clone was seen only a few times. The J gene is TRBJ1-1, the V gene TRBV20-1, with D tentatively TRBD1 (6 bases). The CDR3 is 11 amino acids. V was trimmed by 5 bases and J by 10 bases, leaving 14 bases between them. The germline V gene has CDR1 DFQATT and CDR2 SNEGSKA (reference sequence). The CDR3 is CSAPGQPVAFF. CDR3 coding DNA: TGCAGTGCTCCCGGACAGCCCGTAGCTTTCTTT.

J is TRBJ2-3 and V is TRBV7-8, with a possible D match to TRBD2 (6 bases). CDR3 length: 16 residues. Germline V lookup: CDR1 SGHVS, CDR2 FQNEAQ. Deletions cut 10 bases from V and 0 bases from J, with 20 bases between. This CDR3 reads CATETPGGISTDTQYF. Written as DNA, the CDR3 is TGTGCCACAGAAACTCCCGGGGGTATAAGCACAGATACGCAGTATTTT.

CDR3 sequence reads: CSVLTVGGLYNEQFF. The CDR3 DNA sequence: TGCAGCGTTCTGACGGTAGGGGGGCTCTACAATGAGCAGTTCTTC. The J gene is TRBJ2-1, the V gene TRBV29-1; D might be TRBD1 or TRBD2, each matching 6 bases. Germline values: CDR1 SQVTM, CDR2 ANQGSEA. CDR3 size: 15 residues. V was clipped by 5 bases and J by 3 bases, with 17 bases between them.

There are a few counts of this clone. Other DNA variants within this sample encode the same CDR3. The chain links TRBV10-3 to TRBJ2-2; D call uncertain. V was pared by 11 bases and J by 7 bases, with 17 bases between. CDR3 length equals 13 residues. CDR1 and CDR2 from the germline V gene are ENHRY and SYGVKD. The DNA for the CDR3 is TGTGCCTGCCTTACCCCCGTCGACGGGGAGCTGTTTTTT. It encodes CACLTPVDGELFF.

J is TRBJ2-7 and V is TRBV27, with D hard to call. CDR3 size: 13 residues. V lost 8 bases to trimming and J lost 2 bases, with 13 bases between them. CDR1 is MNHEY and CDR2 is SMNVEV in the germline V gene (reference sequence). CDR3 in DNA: TGTGCCAGCTCCTCGGGCGTCCCCTACGAGCAGTACTTC. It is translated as CASSSGVPYEQYF.

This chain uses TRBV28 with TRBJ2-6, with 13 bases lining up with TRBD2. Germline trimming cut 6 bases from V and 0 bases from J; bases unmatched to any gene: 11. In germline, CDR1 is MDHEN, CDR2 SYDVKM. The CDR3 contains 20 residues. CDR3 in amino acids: CASRYEGTSGEGSGANVLTF. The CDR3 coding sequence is TGTGCCAGCAGATACGAGGGGACTAGCGGGGAGGGCTCTGGGGCCAACGTCCTGACTTTC.

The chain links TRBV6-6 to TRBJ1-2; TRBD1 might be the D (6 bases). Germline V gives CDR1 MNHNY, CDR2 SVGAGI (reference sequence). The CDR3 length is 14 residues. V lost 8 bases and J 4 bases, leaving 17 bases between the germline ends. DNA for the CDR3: TGTGCCAGCGCAAGACAGGAGGACGGCTATGGCTACACCTTC. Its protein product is CASARQEDGYGYTF.

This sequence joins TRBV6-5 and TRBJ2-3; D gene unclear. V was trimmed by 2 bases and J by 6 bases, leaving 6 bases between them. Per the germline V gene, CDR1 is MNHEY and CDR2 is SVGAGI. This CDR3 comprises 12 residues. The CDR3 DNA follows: TGTGCCAGCAGTTACGGGCCCGATACGCAGTATTTT. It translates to CASSYGPDTQYF.

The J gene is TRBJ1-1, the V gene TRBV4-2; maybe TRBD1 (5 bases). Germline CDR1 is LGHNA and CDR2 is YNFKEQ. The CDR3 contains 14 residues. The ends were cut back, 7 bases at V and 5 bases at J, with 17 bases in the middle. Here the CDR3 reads CASTTGEGLTEAFF. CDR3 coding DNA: TGTGCCAGCACCACCGGAGAGGGGTTGACTGAAGCTTTCTTT.

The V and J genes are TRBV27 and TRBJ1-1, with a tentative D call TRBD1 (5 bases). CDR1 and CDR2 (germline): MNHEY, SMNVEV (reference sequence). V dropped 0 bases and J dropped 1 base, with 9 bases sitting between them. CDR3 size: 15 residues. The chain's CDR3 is CASSLSITGNTEAFF. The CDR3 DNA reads TGTGCCAGCAGTTTATCCATTACAGGGAACACTGAAGCTTTCTTT.